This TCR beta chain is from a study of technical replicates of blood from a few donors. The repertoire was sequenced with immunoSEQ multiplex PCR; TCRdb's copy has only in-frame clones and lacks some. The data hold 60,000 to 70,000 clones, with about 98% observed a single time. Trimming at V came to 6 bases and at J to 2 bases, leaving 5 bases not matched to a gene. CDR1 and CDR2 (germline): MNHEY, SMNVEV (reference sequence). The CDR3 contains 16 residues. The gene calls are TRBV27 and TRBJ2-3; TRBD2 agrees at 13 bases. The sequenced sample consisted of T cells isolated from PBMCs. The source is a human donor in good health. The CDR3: CASRRLAGGPTDTQYF. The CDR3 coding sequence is TGTGCCAGCAGACGACTAGCGGGAGGACCCACAGATACGCAGTATTTT.